This T cell receptor beta chain emerged from a study of glioma-infiltrating T cells. Details on this clonotype: Antigen specificity is unknown.

CDR3 length equals 17 residues. Germline lookup yields CDR1 DFQATT and CDR2 SNEGSKA (reference sequence). The ends were cut back, 0 bases at V and 0 bases at J, with 15 bases in the middle. Amplification of TCR alpha and beta CDR3 regions from RNA used iRepertoire nested multiplex PCR. TCRdb reprocessed the multiplex PCR reads with MiXCR, giving one entry per CDR3 protein. The repertoire holds about 400,000 distinct CDR3 sequences, 41% seen once, with approximately 12% in the top ten. Findings of the study overall: Gliomas, especially low-grade, showed above-expected tissue-blood divergence; non-neoplastic patients showed below.

This receptor was obtained from a human donor with low-grade glioma or glioblastoma, undergoing nonglioma brain surgery, or in good health (not recorded which). The sample was glioma tissue, nonneoplastic brain tissue, or PBMCs (not recorded which). The V gene is TRBV20-1, the J gene TRBJ2-1; D tentatively fits TRBD1 or TRBD2 (5 bases each). In DNA, the CDR3 is TGCAGTGCTAGAGATCTCGGGGCAGGGTACTCCTACAATGAGCAGTTCTTC. It translates to CSARDLGAGYSYNEQFF.